The clone carrying this T cell receptor (beta chain) was recorded a few times. As yet, its antigen is unknown. Thyroid surgery was preceded by no treatment in any patient. The data originate from a study of metastatic and nonmetastatic thyroid tumors. TCRdb ran MiXCR on the PCR reads. The sample contains some 19,000 clones, 25% of which appear only once. Per germline, CDR1 MNHNS and CDR2 SASEGT. The CDR3 totals 14 residues. After removal of 3 bases from V and 4 bases from J, the junction contained 2 bases not matched to a gene. Study observations and caveats: When malignant thyroid tumors were compared with benign nodules, TCR beta diversity was reportedly significantly higher in the malignant tumors. This held in both blood and tumor samples.

The receptor was isolated from a male donor with papillary thyroid cancer or a benign thyroid nodule (not recorded which). Some clones in this sample may be carry-over from other donors' samples. The sequenced sample consisted of blood. The chain employs TRBV6-1 and TRBJ2-2; 7 positions agree with TRBD1. As DNA, the CDR3 is TGTGCCAGCAGTGACAAGGGGGCCACCGGGGAGCTGTTTTTT. Translated: CASSDKGATGELFF.